This T cell receptor (beta chain) was sequenced during a study of blood T cell repertoires in COVID-19. Background on the study: Whether acute or convalescent, the COVID-19 samples came from the United States, Italy and Spain. T cells, B-cell-depleted T cells, or PBMCs provided the cDNA or gDNA that served as material.

The V gene's germline CDR1 is SEHNR and CDR2 FQNEAQ (reference sequence). J lost 11 bases, V lost 3 bases, and 18 bases had no gene match. The length of the CDR3 is 17 residues. This clone appeared a few times. Only in-frame clones appear in the TCRdb table, and some are missing; sequencing was by immunoSEQ multiplex PCR. Of approximately 500,000 clones detected, 85% to 90% appear once; the ten largest clones hold 1.5% to 2%. Material for sequencing was PBMCs or T cells enriched from blood (not recorded which). The TCR comes from a woman in her 40s who had recovered from COVID-19. This chain links TRBV7-9 with TRBJ1-5, with 8 bases identical to TRBD1. The CDR3 sequence: CASSFSTLTGGDRAQHF. As DNA, the CDR3 is TGTGCCAGCAGCTTCTCTACCCTAACAGGGGGGGATCGCGCCCAGCATTTT.